This T cell receptor (beta chain) comes out of a study of T cells in Graves' hyperthyroidism and ophthalmopathy. Regarding the study as a whole: The model made its ophthalmopathy prediction, and onset followed a median about 6 months later.

Diagnosing involved the use of clinical symptoms, serum thyroxine and TRAb, thyroid ultrasound and orbital computed tomography. The PBMCs were taken from approximately 9.7 ml of fresh peripheral blood. Germline V gene sequence: CDR1 SGHTA, CDR2 FQGNSA. Trimming pared 5 bases from V and 8 bases from J, leaving 15 bases between. The CDR3 sequence is 13 residues long. This clonotype was seen repeatedly, ten times or more. Its specificity is unknown. RNA transcripts gave rise to amplified TCR beta CDR3 regions. An initial round of RT-PCR targeting the TCR CDR3 relied on the HTBI primer set. MiXCR, applied by TCRdb to the multiplex PCR reads, yields one record per CDR3 protein. In the table there are more than 650,000 distinct CDR3 sequences, 11% to 15% of which are singletons.

This rearrangement joins TRBV7-2 to TRBJ1-2; no reliable D call. The TCR comes from a woman aged 18-29 years with Graves' hyperthyroidism. The sample taken for sequencing was blood. CDR3 region: CASSRTGLLGYTF. In DNA form, the CDR3 reads TGTGCCAGCAGCAGGACCGGATTATTGGGCTACACCTTC.